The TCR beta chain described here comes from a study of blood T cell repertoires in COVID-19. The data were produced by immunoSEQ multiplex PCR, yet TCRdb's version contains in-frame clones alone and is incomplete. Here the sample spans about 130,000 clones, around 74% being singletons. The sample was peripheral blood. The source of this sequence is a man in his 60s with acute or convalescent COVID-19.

CDR3 in amino acids: CASSTGTTGRVYEQYF. The CDR3 nucleotides are TGCGCCAGCAGCACCGGGACTACGGGGAGGGTCTACGAGCAGTACTTC. The chain has TRBV5-1 and TRBJ2-7, with 7 bases aligning to TRBD2. V dropped 4 bases and J dropped 3; count of bases not matched to a gene: 13. The germline gives CDR1 SGHRS, CDR2 YFSETQ. This CDR3 is 16 amino acids long. Together with reference TRBV5-1 and TRBJ2-7, the CDR3 gives the full variable domain: KAGVTQTPRYLIKTRGQQVTLSCSPISGHRSVSWYQQTPGQGLQFLFEYFSETQRNKGNFPGRFSGRQFSNSRSEMNVSTLELGDSALYLCASSTGTTGRVYEQYFGPGTRLTVT.